These T cell receptor beta chains were read from a single sample in a study of T cells after yellow fever vaccination. TCRdb re-called the 5' RACE reads with MiXCR, one entry per CDR3 protein. The repertoire holds approximately 300,000 distinct CDR3 sequences, around 6.8% seen once, with over 15% in the top ten. This specimen was PBMCs, taken around 45 days after the first yellow fever vaccination. The receptors originated from a man younger than 30 who received the YFV17D yellow fever vaccine. Each CDR3 is given with its conserved first and last residue. The D gene is left open where the match is weak. Size is stated for part of the rows, as once, few or many counts, or as a class when the clone is expanded.

>NA|TRBD2|TRBJ2-4|TRBV7-2|15
TGTGCCAGCAGCGCGCTAGCGGGGGGGCCGGACATTCAGTACTTC
CASSALAGGPDIQYF
>NA|TRBD1|TRBJ2-1|TRBV19|14
TGTGCCAGTACCTTGACAGGGGAAGGGGCTGAGCAGTTCTTC
CASTLTGEGAEQFF
>few|NA|TRBJ2-3|TRBV21-1|17
TGTGCCAGCAGCAAAGTAACACGGCTGCCCCACACAGATACGCAGTATTTT
CASSKVTRLPHTDTQYF
>few|TRBD1|TRBJ2-5|TRBV11-2|16
TGTGCCAGCAGTTTGGACTGGACAGGGGAATTGGAGACCCAGTACTTC
CASSLDWTGELETQYF
>few|NA|TRBJ2-7|TRBV5-6|15
TGTGCCAGCAGCACGGCCGGGACGCTGGCCTACGAGCAGTACTTC
CASSTAGTLAYEQYF
>NA|NA|TRBJ1-4|TRBV25-1|13
TGTGCCAGCAGAGGGGAATCCGATGAAAAACTGTTTTTT
CASRGESDEKLFF
>many|TRBD1|TRBJ1-5|TRBV7-9|14
TGTGCCAGCAGCCTCGACAGGGAGGACCAGCCCCAGCATTTT
CASSLDREDQPQHF
>many|NA|TRBJ1-2|TRBV5-1|13
TGCGCCAGCAGAACGGACGCTAACTATGGCTACACCTTC
CASRTDANYGYTF
>many|NA|TRBJ2-5|TRBV29-1|12
TGCAGCGTTGAGACTGACCAAGAGACCCAGTACTTC
CSVETDQETQYF
>many|TRBD1|TRBJ2-6|TRBV5-1|18
TGCGCCAGCAGCTTGGGCTGGCAGGGGGCAGGTGGGGCCAACGTCCTGACTTTC
CASSLGWQGAGGANVLTF
>many|NA|TRBJ1-6|TRBV7-2|16
TGTGCCAGCAGCCCGTCCCGGGGTGTCGATCATTCACCCCTCCACTTT
CASSPSRGVDHSPLHF
>NA|NA|TRBJ1-1|TRBV30|13
TGTGCCTGGAGTGTACCCAAGACTGGGGGAGCTTTCTTT
CAWSVPKTGGAFF
>NA|NA|TRBJ2-3|TRBV3-1|15
TGTGCCTCCTGCCAAGCCTCGACAGGCGCAGATACGCAGTATTTT
CASCQASTGADTQYF
>many|NA|TRBJ2-2|TRBV12-3/TRBV12-4|13
TGTGCCAGCAGTTTTCTCCAGACCGGGGAGCTGTTTTTT
CASSFLQTGELFF
>many|NA|TRBJ1-1|TRBV6-5|15
TGTGCCAGCAGTCCCCCGATGGCGGGGTACACTGAAGCTTTCTTT
CASSPPMAGYTEAFF
>few|NA|TRBJ1-1|TRBV6-2/TRBV6-3|13
TGTGCCAGCACCGGGTTGGTAAGCACTGAAGCTTTCTTT
CASTGLVSTEAFF
>NA|NA|TRBJ1-1|TRBV20-1|13
TGCAGTGCTAGAGATTCCCGCGTACAGGAAGCTTTCTTT
CSARDSRVQEAFF
>many|NA|TRBJ2-5|TRBV7-9|16
TGTGCCAGCGCCGAGGGAGAGGGTGAACATCAAGAGACCCAGTACTTC
CASAEGEGEHQETQYF
>many|NA|TRBJ2-7|TRBV12-3/TRBV12-4|9
TGTGCCAGCAGTTTCGAGCAGTACTTC
CASSFEQYF
>NA|NA|TRBJ1-1|TRBV7-9|13
TGTGCCAGCAGCTCACAGCTGAACACTGAAGCTTTCTTT
CASSSQLNTEAFF
>few|NA|TRBJ2-4|TRBV14|14
TGTGCCAGCAGCCAAGTATCCTACACGAGCATTCAGTACTTC
CASSQVSYTSIQYF
>many|TRBD2|TRBJ2-7|TRBV10-1|15
TGCGCCAACAGAAGCAGTAGCGGGCCCTCCTACGAGCAGTACTTC
CANRSSSGPSYEQYF
>many|TRBD1|TRBJ2-1|TRBV5-6|15
TGTGCCAGCAACATTAAGACAGGGTTCGTAAATGAGCAGTTCTTC
CASNIKTGFVNEQFF
>few|TRBD1|TRBJ1-6|TRBV30|14
TGTGCCTGGAGTAACGGACAGGGATCGTCACCCCTCCACTTT
CAWSNGQGSSPLHF
>NA|NA|TRBJ2-5|TRBV24-1|13
TGTGCCACCAGTGACCCCACTTACGAGACCCAGTACTTC
CATSDPTYETQYF
>many|TRBD1|TRBJ2-3|TRBV4-3|16
TGCGCCAGCAGCCAAGGGGACAGGGGTTGGGGAGATACGCAGTATTTT
CASSQGDRGWGDTQYF
>many|NA|TRBJ1-2|TRBV6-6|13
TGTGCCAGCAGTCTCGGGTTTTCCTATGGCTACACCTTC
CASSLGFSYGYTF
>NA|TRBD2|TRBJ2-5|TRBV4-1|16
TGCGCCAGCAGCCAAGATAAACTAGCGGGGGGGAGGGCCCAGTACTTC
CASSQDKLAGGRAQYF
>NA|TRBD1|TRBJ2-5|TRBV3-1|18
TGTGCCACCAGCAAGTCGCGATTCAGGGGGCATACCCAAGAGACCCAGTACTTC
CATSKSRFRGHTQETQYF
>NA|NA|TRBJ2-5|TRBV5-1|15
TGCGCCAGCAGCTTGGCCTTCAGGCCAGAGGAGACCCAGTACTTC
CASSLAFRPEETQYF
>NA|TRBD2|TRBJ2-7|TRBV4-1|17
TGCGCCAGCAGCCAAGATCCGGCTAGCGGGGGATTATTTGAGCAGTACTTC
CASSQDPASGGLFEQYF
>many|NA|TRBJ2-3|TRBV7-2|14
TGTGCCAGCAGCTTATCGGGGGCCACAGATACGCAGTATTTT
CASSLSGATDTQYF
>many|NA|TRBJ2-7|TRBV5-1|16
TGCGCCAGCAGTCTCAGGGAGATCGGCACGGCTTACGAGCAGTACTTC
CASSLREIGTAYEQYF
>few|NA|TRBJ2-5|TRBV6-6|12
TGTGCCAGCAGATGGGGCCTGGAGACCCAGTACTTC
CASRWGLETQYF
>few|NA|TRBJ2-1|TRBV5-4|12
TGTGCCAGCAGCTTCCCGGGCGATGAGCAGTTCTTC
CASSFPGDEQFF
>NA|NA|TRBJ2-3|TRBV7-6|17
TGTGCCAGCAGCCTTGCTGCGGAACCTTTTAGTACAGATACGCAGTATTTT
CASSLAAEPFSTDTQYF
>NA|TRBD2|TRBJ2-3|TRBV7-2|15
TGTGCCAGCAGCCTCTCGCGGGGGGCTGCAGATACGCAGTATTTT
CASSLSRGAADTQYF
>NA|NA|TRBJ1-1|TRBV20-1|15
TGCAGTGCAAAGACTTGGGACACCCTAAACACTGAAGCTTTCTTT
CSAKTWDTLNTEAFF
>few|TRBD2|TRBJ2-1|TRBV11-3|15
TGTGCCAGCAGCTTAGGCGGGGGGATTCGCAATGAGCAGTTCTTC
CASSLGGGIRNEQFF
>few|TRBD1|TRBJ2-4|TRBV28|16
TGTGCCAGCAGACAATCCGGGACAGGTAGTAAAAACATTCAGTACTTC
CASRQSGTGSKNIQYF